The 19 T cell receptor beta chains below come from one sample, sequenced in a study of shared clonotypes between healthy human individuals. The data were produced by immunoSEQ multiplex PCR, yet TCRdb's version contains in-frame clones alone and is incomplete. In the table there are millions of clones, 95% of which are singletons. Sequenced input: naive CD4+ T cells sorted from blood. Documented subset: CD45RA+ positively selected. The receptors were gathered from a man aged 18 to 30 in good health.

The CDR3 protein is CASGQGIYEQYF. The CDR3 region has the DNA TGTGCCAGCGGACAGGGAATCTACGAGCAGTACTTC. This chain connects TRBV7-2 to TRBJ2-7, with TRBD1 matching over 8 bases. There are 12 residues in the CDR3. J lost 3 bases, V lost 8 bases, and 3 bases had no gene match. The germline CDR1 and CDR2 sequences are SGHTA and FQGNSA. Drawing the rest from reference TRBV7-2 and TRBJ2-7, the complete variable domain is GAGVSQSPSNKVTEKGKDVELRCDPISGHTALYWYRQSLGQGLEFLIYFQGNSAPDKSGLPSDRFSAERTGGSVSTLTIQRTQQEDSAVYLCASGQGIYEQYFGPGTRLTVT.

The rearrangement uses TRBV19 and TRBJ1-5; D gene unclear. V dropped 4 bases and J dropped 4 bases, with 14 bases sitting between them. The CDR3 sequence is 15 residues long. The germline gives CDR1 LNHDA, CDR2 SQIVND (reference sequence). Written as DNA, the CDR3 is TGTGCCAGTAGTAAGTTATCACAGATGAATCAGCCCCAGCATTTT. Encoded protein: CASSKLSQMNQPQHF.

CDR3: CASSVEGLAGIYEQYF. For the CDR3, the DNA is TGCGCCAGCAGCGTCGAAGGACTAGCGGGGATCTACGAGCAGTACTTC. The J gene is TRBJ2-7, the V gene TRBV5-1; 12 bases map to TRBD2. With V trimmed by 4 bases and J by 3 bases, 8 bases remained unmatched. The V gene's germline CDR1 is SGHRS and CDR2 YFSETQ. The CDR3 loop spans 16 amino acids. The whole variable domain, filled in from reference TRBV5-1 and TRBJ2-7, reads KAGVTQTPRYLIKTRGQQVTLSCSPISGHRSVSWYQQTPGQGLQFLFEYFSETQRNKGNFPGRFSGRQFSNSRSEMNVSTLELGDSALYLCASSVEGLAGIYEQYFGPGTRLTVT.

The V gene is TRBV2, the J gene TRBJ1-2; the D gene is possibly TRBD1 (5 bases). The CDR3 extends over 14 amino acids. The V end lost 7 bases, the J end lost 5 bases, and 17 bases lay between the germline ends. Germline V gives CDR1 SNHLY, CDR2 FYNNEI. The CDR3 loop is CASTGPGLTYGYTF. The CDR3 DNA sequence: TGTGCCAGCACCGGTCCGGGACTGACTTATGGCTACACCTTC. Full variable domain (outside the CDR3, taken from reference TRBV2 and TRBJ1-2): EPEVTQTPSHQVTQMGQEVILRCVPISNHLYFYWYRQILGQKVEFLVSFYNNEISEKSEIFDDQFSVERPDGSNFTLKIRSTKLEDSAMYFCASTGPGLTYGYTFGSGTRLTVV.

This clone occurred once. The chain links TRBV2 to TRBJ2-7, with 7 bases matching TRBD1. The CDR3 sequence is 12 residues long. The ends lost 4 bases at V and 6 bases at J; junction bases unmatched: 3. CDR1 and CDR2 (germline): SNHLY, FYNNEI. The CDR3 is CASSGDRTEQYF. The CDR3 nucleotides read TGTGCCAGCAGTGGGGACAGAACCGAGCAGTACTTC.

CDR3 sequence (DNA): TGTGCCAGCAGTCGACTGGACGAGCAGTACTTC. Its translation: CASSRLDEQYF. V usage is TRBV7-2 and J usage is TRBJ2-7; unclear D gene. V was pared by 6 bases and J by 5 bases, with 8 bases between. Looked up from germline, CDR1 is SGHTA and CDR2 is FQGNSA. The CDR3 totals 11 residues.

V usage is TRBV5-8 and J usage is TRBJ1-6, with D tentatively TRBD1 (6 bases). Looked up from germline, CDR1 is SGHTS and CDR2 is YDEGEE. The CDR3 extends over 15 amino acids. Trimming removed 0 bases at V and 10 bases at J, with 14 bases between. In DNA form, the CDR3 reads TGTGCCAGCAGCTTGGTACAGGGACATCAGTCACCCCTCCACTTT. It specifies CASSLVQGHQSPLHF.

The V gene is TRBV6-5, the J gene TRBJ2-7; D uncertain. This CDR3 comprises 13 residues. Deletions cut 0 bases from V and 6 bases from J, with 9 bases between. Germline assignment: CDR1 MNHEY and CDR2 SVGAGI. CDR3 residues: CASSYSHYGEQYF. CDR3 coding DNA: TGTGCCAGCAGTTACTCGCACTATGGCGAGCAGTACTTC.

This clone was observed a single time. The chain links TRBV6-6 to TRBJ1-4; no clear D. The V end was cut by 6 bases, the J end by 7 bases, with 9 bases between. Germline CDR1 and CDR2: MNHNY and SVGAGI (reference sequence). The CDR3 length is 12 residues. CDR3 protein: CASSQVGEKLFF. DNA of the CDR3: TGTGCCAGCAGCCAAGTTGGTGAAAAACTGTTTTTT.

This rearrangement joins TRBV6-1 to TRBJ2-5, with TRBD2 matching over 11 bases. This CDR3 region has 14 residues. Germline CDR1 MNHNS, CDR2 SASEGT. J lost 7 bases, V lost 10 bases, and 11 bases had no gene match. CDR3 in DNA: TGTGCCACGTCGGCCCTAGCGGGGGGAGGGACCCAGTACTTC. It yields the protein CATSALAGGGTQYF.

J is TRBJ2-1 and V is TRBV5-1; D is unclear. V dropped 0 bases and J dropped 10 bases, with 20 bases sitting between them. The CDR3 spans 16 residues. CDR1 and CDR2 (germline): SGHRS, YFSETQ. The CDR3 sequence: CASSLVASPFESEQFF. CDR3 coding DNA: TGCGCCAGCAGCTTGGTGGCGTCTCCTTTTGAATCCGAGCAGTTCTTC. The whole variable domain, filled in from reference TRBV5-1 and TRBJ2-1, reads KAGVTQTPRYLIKTRGQQVTLSCSPISGHRSVSWYQQTPGQGLQFLFEYFSETQRNKGNFPGRFSGRQFSNSRSEMNVSTLELGDSALYLCASSLVASPFESEQFFGPGTRLTVL.

J is TRBJ2-3 and V is TRBV7-2; D perhaps matches TRBD2 (6 bases). V was shortened by 0 bases and J by 2 bases, with 12 bases between the two germline ends. The CDR3 spans 16 residues. From germline, CDR1 is SGHTA and CDR2 FQGNSA. Written as DNA, the CDR3 is TGTGCCAGCAGCTTAGCGGTGGCGGGACCCACAGATACGCAGTATTTT. Encoded protein: CASSLAVAGPTDTQYF.

Worth noting for this clone: This same CDR3 is encoded by further DNA sequences in the sample. This chain links TRBV7-2 with TRBJ1-2; perhaps TRBD1 as D (5 bases). Trimming removed 4 bases at V and 6 bases at J, with 12 bases between. This CDR3 has 13 residues. CDR1 and CDR2 (germline): SGHTA, FQGNSA. CDR3 in amino acids: CASSSQGLDGYTF. The CDR3, as DNA: TGTGCCAGCAGCTCCCAGGGACTAGATGGCTACACCTTC.

V is TRBV30 and J is TRBJ2-7; 10 bases are shared with TRBD2. Germline V gene data show CDR1 as GTSNPN and CDR2 as SVGIG (reference sequence). The CDR3 contains 14 residues. The V and J ends lost 1 base and 5 bases, in that order; junction bases with no gene match: 5. The CDR3 region is CAWSAPGTSDEQYF. DNA of the CDR3: TGTGCCTGGAGTGCCCCCGGGACTAGCGACGAGCAGTACTTC.

V usage is TRBV7-9 and J usage is TRBJ2-2, with D uncertain. Trimming shortened V by 5 bases and J by 1 base, and 8 bases separated the two germline ends. The CDR3 is 14 residues long. The germline gives CDR1 SEHNR, CDR2 FQNEAQ (reference sequence). CDR3 in amino acids: CASSNDLNTGELFF. The CDR3 bases are TGTGCCAGCAGCAACGACCTGAACACCGGGGAGCTGTTTTTT.

This chain connects TRBV29-1 to TRBJ1-1; no definite D call. V shed 5 bases and J shed 3 bases, with 4 bases lying between them. The germline gives CDR1 SQVTM, CDR2 ANQGSEA. The CDR3 covers 10 residues. CDR3 loop: CSVYDTEAFF. The CDR3, as DNA: TGCAGCGTTTATGACACTGAAGCTTTCTTT.

V usage is TRBV9 and J usage is TRBJ2-7; D may be TRBD1 (6 bases). V was clipped by 5 bases and J by 1 base, with 19 bases between them. Germline CDR1 SGDLS, CDR2 YYNGEE. This CDR3 spans 16 amino acids. The CDR3 bases are TGTGCCAGCAGTCGTGAGCAGGGGAGTCGGTCCTACGAGCAGTACTTC. It specifies CASSREQGSRSYEQYF.

The chain carries TRBV6-1 and TRBJ1-5; the D gene is possibly TRBD1 (5 bases). The V and J ends lost 4 bases and 3 bases respectively, with 13 bases between them. This CDR3 has 15 amino acids. From germline, CDR1 is MNHNS and CDR2 SASEGT. The CDR3 bases are TGTGCCAGCAGTGTCAGTCAGGGCAACAATCAGCCCCAGCATTTT. Translating it yields CASSVSQGNNQPQHF.

The chain combines TRBV7-8 with TRBJ2-7, with TRBD2 matching over 8 bases. The trim removed 4 bases at V and 2 bases at J, leaving 7 bases unmatched. CDR1 is SGHVS, CDR2 FQNEAQ, per germline. The CDR3 consists of 15 residues. The CDR3 nucleotides read TGTGCCAGCAGCTATGGACTAGCTGAAACCTACGAGCAGTACTTC. Translated: CASSYGLAETYEQYF.